This TCR beta chain was captured in a study of CD8 T cells in ankylosing spondylitis (dated by TCRdb to the late 2010s). About the investigation overall: The study set out to find disease-linked TCR variants by profiling T cell receptor beta repertoires in ankylosing spondylitis patients and healthy donors. Samples of peripheral blood were taken, and for ankylosing spondylitis patients, synovial fluid was collected as well. The full study cohort comprised 25 ankylosing spondylitis patients and approximately 100 healthy donors.

This clonotype was found many times. Its antigen is still unknown. One base away there is no much larger clone; base qualities are not given. The CDR3 covers 16 residues, taking in both the cysteine and the phenylalanine. The kept DNA is CDR3 alone, 48 bases in frame from the first base. Trimmed from V: 3 bases; trimmed from J: 0 bases; junction bases lacking a gene match: 2. The germline V gene provides CDR1 SGHTA and CDR2 FQGNSA. TCRdb names Illumina HiSeq 2500 as the instrument used. Quantitative 5'-RACE with molecular barcodes was the method used to prepare the TCR beta libraries. For the original study's pipeline: Disease-linked TCR variants were identified with a new computational method built on a probabilistic model of VDJ rearrangement. TCRdb reprocessed the public reads (quality trimming at Q25 with fastp, clone calling with MiXCR) and kept in-frame beta chains. Rows with one shared CDR3 protein collapse into an entry with the most common genes and DNA. The V and J calls reflect TCRdb's pipeline rather than the authors' work. The sample table records over 450,000 distinct CDR3 sequences; approximately 12% of these occur just once. The ten largest clones represent nearly 7% of the sample.

Here is what the overall study found, with its caveats: Some of the motif variants had been reported before in the synovial fluid and blood of reactive arthritis patients, a finding that suggests common disease-initiation mechanisms. A CD8+ phenotype was shown by the disease-linked clones, which were found at relatively low frequencies in peripheral blood. A TCR beta motif made up of several highly homologous amino acid variants appeared to be characteristic of blood from ankylosing spondylitis patients. The disease-linked clones were reported to be significantly enriched in matched synovial fluid samples from ankylosing spondylitis patients.

The rearrangement combines TRBV7-2 with TRBJ2-6, with 7 middle bases fitting TRBD1. The sample consisted of blood, either unsorted or a sorted T cell fraction (not recorded which). This sequence was found in a male donor with ankylosing spondylitis. The sequenced DNA: TGTGCCAGCAGCTTGGGACAGCACTCTGGGGCCAACGTCCTGACTTTC. This yields the protein CASSLGQHSGANVLTF. The CDR3, completed at both ends by the reference TRBV7-2 and TRBJ2-6 genes, gives the full variable domain GAGVSQSPSNKVTEKGKDVELRCDPISGHTALYWYRQSLGQGLEFLIYFQGNSAPDKSGLPSDRFSAERTGGSVSTLTIQRTQQEDSAVYLCASSLGQHSGANVLTFGAGSRLTVL.